The clone carrying this T cell receptor beta chain was seen a few times. The CDR3 spans 15 residues. Germline CDR1 and CDR2: MNHNS and SASEGT. Trimming took 1 base from V and 2 from J; bases not matched to a gene: 5. The data were taken from a study of blood T cell repertoires in COVID-19. Repertoires were generated with immunoSEQ multiplex PCR, while TCRdb's copy carries only in-frame clones and drops some. The sample holds around 300,000 clones, 70% to 90% seen once. The chain links TRBV6-1 to TRBJ2-7; 7 bases line up with TRBD1. The sequence derives from a human donor in a cohort sampled during active COVID-19. Material for sequencing was peripheral blood. The CDR3 sequence is CASSEGDSEAYEQYF. The CDR3 nucleotides are TGTGCCAGCAGTGAAGGGGACAGTGAAGCCTACGAGCAGTACTTC.